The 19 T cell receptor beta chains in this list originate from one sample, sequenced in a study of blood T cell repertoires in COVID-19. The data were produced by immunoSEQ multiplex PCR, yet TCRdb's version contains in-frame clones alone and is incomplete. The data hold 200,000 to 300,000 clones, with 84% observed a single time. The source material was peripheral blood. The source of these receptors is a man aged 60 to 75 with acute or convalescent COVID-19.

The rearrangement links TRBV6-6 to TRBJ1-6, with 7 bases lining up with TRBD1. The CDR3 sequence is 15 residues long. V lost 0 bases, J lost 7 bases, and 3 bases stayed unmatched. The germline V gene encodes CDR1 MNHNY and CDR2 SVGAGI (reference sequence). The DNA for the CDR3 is TGTGCCAGCAGTTACTCGGGCAGGGGGAATTCACCCCTCCACTTT. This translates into CASSYSGRGNSPLHF.

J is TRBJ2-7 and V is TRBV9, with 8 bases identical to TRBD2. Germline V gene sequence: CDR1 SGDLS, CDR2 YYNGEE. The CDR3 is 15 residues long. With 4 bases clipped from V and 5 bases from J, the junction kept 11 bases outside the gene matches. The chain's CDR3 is CASSLRGLGFHEQYF. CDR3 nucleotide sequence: TGTGCCAGCAGCCTACGGGGACTAGGGTTCCACGAGCAGTACTTC.

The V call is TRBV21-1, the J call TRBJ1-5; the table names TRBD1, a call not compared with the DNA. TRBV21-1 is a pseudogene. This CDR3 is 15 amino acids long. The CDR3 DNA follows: TGTGCCAGCAGCAAATTCCCAGGCCGAAATCAGCCCCAGCATTTT. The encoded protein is CASSKFPGRNQPQHF.

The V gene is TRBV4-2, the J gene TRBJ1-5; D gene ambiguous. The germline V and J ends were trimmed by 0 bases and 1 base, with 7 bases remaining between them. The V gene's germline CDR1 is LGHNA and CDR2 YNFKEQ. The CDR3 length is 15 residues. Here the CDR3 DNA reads TGTGCCAGCAGCCAAGATTGGGCGAGCAATCAGCCCCAGCATTTT. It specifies CASSQDWASNQPQHF.

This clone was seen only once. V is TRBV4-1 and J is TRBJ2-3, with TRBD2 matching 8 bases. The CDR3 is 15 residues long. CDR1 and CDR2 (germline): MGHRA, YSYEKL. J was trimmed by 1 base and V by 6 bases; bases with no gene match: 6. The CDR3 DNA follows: TGCGCCAGCAGTCTACTAGCGGTTGGCACAGATACGCAGTATTTT. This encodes CASSLLAVGTDTQYF.

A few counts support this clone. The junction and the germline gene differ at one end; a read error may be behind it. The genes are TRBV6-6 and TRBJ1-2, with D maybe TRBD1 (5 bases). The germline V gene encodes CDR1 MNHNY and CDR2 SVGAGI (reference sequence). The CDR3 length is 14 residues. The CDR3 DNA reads TGTGCCAGCATTCCAGGGACTTCTAACCATGGCTACACCTTC. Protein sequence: CASIPGTSNHGYTF.

The CDR3 reads CASGKNGYTF. The DNA for the CDR3 is TGTGCCAGCGGCAAGAATGGCTACACCTTC. This chain links TRBV6-5 with TRBJ1-2, with D unresolved. V was cut by 8 bases and J by 6 bases, with 7 bases left in between. The length of the CDR3 is 10 residues. The germline CDR1 and CDR2 sequences are MNHEY and SVGAGI.

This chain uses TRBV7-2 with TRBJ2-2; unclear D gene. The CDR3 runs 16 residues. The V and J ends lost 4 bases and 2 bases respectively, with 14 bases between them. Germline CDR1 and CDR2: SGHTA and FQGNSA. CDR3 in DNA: TGTGCCAGCAGCTCTGCCTATCCCCCCAACACCGGGGAGCTGTTTTTT. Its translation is CASSSAYPPNTGELFF. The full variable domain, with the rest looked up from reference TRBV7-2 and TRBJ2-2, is GAGVSQSPSNKVTEKGKDVELRCDPISGHTALYWYRQSLGQGLEFLIYFQGNSAPDKSGLPSDRFSAERTGGSVSTLTIQRTQQEDSAVYLCASSSAYPPNTGELFFGEGSRLTVL.

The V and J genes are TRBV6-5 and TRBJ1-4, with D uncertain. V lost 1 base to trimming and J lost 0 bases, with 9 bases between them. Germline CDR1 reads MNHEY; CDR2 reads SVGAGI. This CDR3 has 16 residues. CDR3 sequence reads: CASSYYYAATNEKLFF. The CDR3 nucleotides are TGTGCCAGCAGTTACTACTACGCGGCAACTAATGAAAAACTGTTTTTT.

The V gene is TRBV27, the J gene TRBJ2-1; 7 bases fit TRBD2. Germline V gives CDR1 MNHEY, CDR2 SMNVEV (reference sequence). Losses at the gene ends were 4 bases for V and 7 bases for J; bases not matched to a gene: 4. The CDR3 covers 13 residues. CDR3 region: CASSSREGNEQFF. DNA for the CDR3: TGTGCCAGCAGTTCCAGGGAGGGTAATGAGCAGTTCTTC.

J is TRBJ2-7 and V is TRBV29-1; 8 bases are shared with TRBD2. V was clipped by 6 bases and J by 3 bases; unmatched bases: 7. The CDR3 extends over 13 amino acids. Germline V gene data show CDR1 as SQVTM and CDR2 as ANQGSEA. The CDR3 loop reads CSVGLAGFYEQYF. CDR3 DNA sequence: TGCAGCGTCGGGCTAGCGGGCTTCTACGAGCAGTACTTC.

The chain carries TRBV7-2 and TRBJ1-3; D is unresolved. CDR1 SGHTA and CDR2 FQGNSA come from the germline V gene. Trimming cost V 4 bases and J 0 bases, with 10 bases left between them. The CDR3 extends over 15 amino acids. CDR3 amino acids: CASSSWSLSGNTIYF. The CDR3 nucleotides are TGTGCCAGCAGCTCGTGGAGCCTCTCTGGAAACACCATATATTTT.

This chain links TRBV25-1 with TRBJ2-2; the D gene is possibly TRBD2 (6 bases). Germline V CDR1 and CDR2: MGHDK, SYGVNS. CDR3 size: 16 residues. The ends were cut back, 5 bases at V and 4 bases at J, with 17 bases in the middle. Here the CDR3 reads CASSLLAPISTGELFF. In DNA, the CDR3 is TGTGCCAGCAGTCTTCTAGCGCCCATTTCCACCGGGGAGCTGTTTTTT.

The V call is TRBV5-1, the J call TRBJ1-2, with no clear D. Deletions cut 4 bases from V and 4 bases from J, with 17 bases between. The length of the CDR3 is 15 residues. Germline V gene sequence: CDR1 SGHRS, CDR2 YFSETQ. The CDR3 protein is CASSPYGGLSYGYTF. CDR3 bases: TGCGCCAGCAGCCCCTACGGAGGACTAAGCTATGGCTACACCTTC.

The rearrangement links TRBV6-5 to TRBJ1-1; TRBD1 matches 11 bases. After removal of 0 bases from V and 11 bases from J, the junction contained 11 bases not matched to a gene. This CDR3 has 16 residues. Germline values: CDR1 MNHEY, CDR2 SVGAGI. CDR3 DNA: TGTGCCAGCAGTTACTCCCGGACAGGGGGCTTGGTTGGGGCTTTCTTT. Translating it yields CASSYSRTGGLVGAFF.

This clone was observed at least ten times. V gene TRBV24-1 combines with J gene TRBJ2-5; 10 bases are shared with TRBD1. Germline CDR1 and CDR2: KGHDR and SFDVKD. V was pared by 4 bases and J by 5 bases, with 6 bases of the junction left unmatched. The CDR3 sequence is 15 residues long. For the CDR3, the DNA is TGTGCCACCAGTGAAGCCGGGACAGGGGACGAGACCCAGTACTTC. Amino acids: CATSEAGTGDETQYF.

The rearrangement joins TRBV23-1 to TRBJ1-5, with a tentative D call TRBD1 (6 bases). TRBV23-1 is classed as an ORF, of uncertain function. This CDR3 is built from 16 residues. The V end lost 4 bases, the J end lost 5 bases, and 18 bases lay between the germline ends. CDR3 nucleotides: TGCGCCAGCAGTCTGAGGGATTTACAGGGCGATCAGCCCCAGCATTTT. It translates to CASSLRDLQGDQPQHF.

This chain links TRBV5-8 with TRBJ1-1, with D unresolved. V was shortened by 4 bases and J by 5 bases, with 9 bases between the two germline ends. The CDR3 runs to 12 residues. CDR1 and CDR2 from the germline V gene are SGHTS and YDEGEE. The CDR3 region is CASSATRTEAFF. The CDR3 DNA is TGTGCCAGCAGCGCCACGAGAACTGAAGCTTTCTTT.

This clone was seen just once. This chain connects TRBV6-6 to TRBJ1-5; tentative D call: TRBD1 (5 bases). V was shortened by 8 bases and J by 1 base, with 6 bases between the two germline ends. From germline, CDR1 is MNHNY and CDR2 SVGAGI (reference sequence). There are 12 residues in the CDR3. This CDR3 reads CASQGSNQPQHF. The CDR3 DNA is TGTGCCAGCCAGGGAAGCAATCAGCCCCAGCATTTT.